One sample yielded the 9 T cell receptor beta chains listed below, sequenced in a study of cytomegalovirus exposure and HLA in healthy donors. Using immunoSEQ multiplex PCR, the repertoire was profiled, and TCRdb retains in-frame clones only, with some absent. This sample yields tens of thousands of clones, of which approximately 95% are seen a single time; 3% to 4% belongs to the top ten. Sequenced sample: PBMCs. These receptors were obtained from a man younger than 30 in good health and CMV-seronegative.

The count of this clone is one. This rearrangement joins TRBV5-1 to TRBJ1-4, with TRBD1 matching over 9 bases. This CDR3 has 14 residues. Germline lookup yields CDR1 SGHRS and CDR2 YFSETQ. The V and J ends lost 3 bases and 9 bases, in that order; junction bases with no gene match: 6. Here the CDR3 reads CASSSWDREKKLFF. In nucleotides, the CDR3 is TGCGCCAGCAGCTCATGGGACAGGGAAAAAAAACTGTTTTTT.

V gene TRBV6-1 combines with J gene TRBJ2-7; 9 bases fit TRBD1. The CDR3 runs to 13 residues. V lost 6 bases and J lost 6; bases outside the gene matches: 6. The V gene's germline CDR1 is MNHNS and CDR2 SASEGT. CDR3 protein: CASSIMDRGEQYF. CDR3 in DNA: TGTGCCAGCAGCATTATGGACAGGGGCGAGCAGTACTTC.

CDR3 nucleotide sequence: TGTGCCAGCAGTTTAGCGGGGGGCGAGACAGATACGCAGTATTTT. Residues: CASSLAGGETDTQYF. The rearrangement links TRBV27 to TRBJ2-3; TRBD2 aligns across 8 bases. From germline, CDR1 is MNHEY and CDR2 SMNVEV (reference sequence). The V gene end was trimmed by 2 bases and the J gene end by 3 bases; junction bases not matched to a gene: 4. The CDR3 contains 15 residues.

This chain joins TRBV2 and TRBJ2-1, with D possibly TRBD2 on 6 matching bases. Germline V gene data show CDR1 as SNHLY and CDR2 as FYNNEI. V shed 3 bases and J shed 4 bases, with 13 bases lying between them. The CDR3 is 15 residues long. The CDR3 sequence is CASSEGLDDYNEQFF. As DNA, the CDR3 is TGTGCCAGCAGTGAGGGACTCGACGATTACAATGAGCAGTTCTTC.

This chain links TRBV5-4 with TRBJ1-1, with 7 bases matching TRBD1. Germline V lookup: CDR1 SGHNT, CDR2 YYREEE (reference sequence). V trimming: 5 bases; J trimming: 4 bases; junction bases outside the gene matches: 11. The CDR3 sequence is 15 residues long. The CDR3 DNA follows: TGTGCCAGCAGATCTGCCCCACAGGGGATCACTGAAGCTTTCTTT. Translating gives CASRSAPQGITEAFF.

The chain uses TRBV7-2 and TRBJ1-1, with D unresolved. V was pared by 2 bases and J by 6 bases, with 7 bases between. In germline, CDR1 is SGHTA, CDR2 FQGNSA. This CDR3 comprises 12 residues. DNA of the CDR3: TGTGCCAGCAGCTTATTTGGAGCTGAAGCTTTCTTT. It encodes CASSLFGAEAFF.

V usage is TRBV10-1 and J usage is TRBJ2-3, with D perhaps matching TRBD1 (6 bases). The CDR3 runs to 13 residues. V was shortened by 11 bases and J by 2 bases, with 14 bases between the two germline ends. CDR1 and CDR2 from the germline V gene are WNHNN and SYGVQD (reference sequence). Here the CDR3 reads CAVQGRFTDTQYF. The CDR3 region has the DNA TGCGCCGTACAGGGTCGCTTCACAGATACGCAGTATTTT.

This clone came up once. The gene calls are TRBV11-2 and TRBJ1-1; weak D call: TRBD1 (5 bases). The CDR3 has 13 residues. Deletions cut 5 bases from V and 7 bases from J, with 14 bases between. Germline V gene data show CDR1 as SGHAT and CDR2 as FQNNGV. DNA for the CDR3: TGTGCCAGCAGCCGACAGAAGGCGGTTGAAGCTTTCTTT. Encoded protein: CASSRQKAVEAFF. Full variable domain (missing parts from reference TRBV11-2 and TRBJ1-1): EAGVAQSPRYKIIEKRQSVAFWCNPISGHATLYWYQQILGQGPKLLIQFQNNGVVDDSQLPKDRFSAERLKGVDSTLKIQPAKLEDSAVYLCASSRQKAVEAFFGQGTRLTVV.

The V and J genes are TRBV4-2 and TRBJ2-5, with D possibly being TRBD2 (5 bases). The length of the CDR3 is 14 residues. Germline values: CDR1 LGHNA, CDR2 YNFKEQ. V was cut by 1 base and J by 5 bases, with 11 bases left in between. The CDR3 DNA sequence: TGTGCCAGCAGCCAAGTGGCCCCGGGGGAGACCCAGTACTTC. Amino acid sequence: CASSQVAPGETQYF.